The T cell receptor (beta chain) described here comes from a study of post-analysis software for immune sequencing data. Unique-molecular-identifier-tagged TCR beta cDNA libraries were used. TCRdb processed the PCR reads anew with MiXCR; each CDR3 protein has one entry. The top ten clones hold under 30% of a sample with around 150,000 distinct CDR3 sequences, 30% to 45% of them seen once. This clonotype was counted only a few times. Sequencing was performed on blood, taken after autologous hematopoietic stem cell transplantation. The origin of this receptor is a girl under 18 with multiple sclerosis.

CDR3 coding DNA: TGTGCCAGCAGCTTAGGGGGGTACGGACAGGTCTACGAGCAGTACTTC. This translates into CASSLGGYGQVYEQYF. This rearrangement joins TRBV7-2 to TRBJ2-5; 7 bases align to TRBD1. Near its end, the DNA agrees better with TRBJ2-7, so the J call may be wrong. Germline CDR1 SGHTA, CDR2 FQGNSA. This CDR3 region has 16 residues.